One sample yielded the 14 T cell receptor beta chains listed below, sequenced in a study of blood T cell repertoires in COVID-19. Using immunoSEQ multiplex PCR, the repertoire was profiled, and TCRdb retains in-frame clones only, with some absent. The sample includes nearly 90,000 clones, around 72% of them seen just once. Material: peripheral blood. These receptors were taken from a woman aged 80 or over with acute or convalescent COVID-19.

This chain connects TRBV3-1 (or the pseudogene TRBV3-2) to TRBJ1-2, with 9 bases that match TRBD1. The V gene's germline CDR1 is LGHDT and CDR2 YNNKEL (reference sequence). V dropped 11 bases and J dropped 2; count of bases not matched to a gene: 15. The length of the CDR3 is 16 residues. The CDR3 loop is CARTGGAKGWNYGYTF. For the CDR3, the DNA is TGTGCCCGCACAGGGGGCGCAAAGGGGTGGAACTATGGCTACACCTTC.

V is TRBV7-2 and J is TRBJ1-2; TRBD1 matches 7 bases. In germline, CDR1 is SGHTA, CDR2 FQGNSA. Trimming removed 5 bases from V and 4 bases from J; junction bases left unmatched: 13. The CDR3 spans 16 residues. CDR3 nucleotide sequence: TGTGCCAGCAGCCCAGGGGTGGCAGGGGGATTCTATGGCTACACCTTC. Protein sequence: CASSPGVAGGFYGYTF.

V is TRBV5-4 and J is TRBJ1-1, with D hard to call. Trimming stripped 0 bases from V and 4 bases from J, with 13 bases between. CDR3 length equals 15 residues. Germline loops: CDR1 SGHNT, CDR2 YYREEE (reference sequence). The chain's CDR3 is CASSLDPRRGTEAFF. CDR3 coding DNA: TGTGCCAGCAGCTTGGACCCAAGACGGGGCACTGAAGCTTTCTTT. Combining the CDR3 with reference TRBV5-4 and TRBJ1-1 gives the whole variable domain ETGVTQSPTHLIKTRGQQVTLRCSSQSGHNTVSWYQQALGQGPQFIFQYYREEENGRGNFPPRFSGLQFPNYSSELNVNALELDDSALYLCASSLDPRRGTEAFFGQGTRLTVV.

The V gene is TRBV30, the J gene TRBJ1-3, with D perhaps matching TRBD1 (5 bases). In germline, CDR1 is GTSNPN, CDR2 SVGIG (reference sequence). The CDR3 runs 15 residues. Deletions cut 4 bases from V and 0 bases from J, with 13 bases between. The CDR3 DNA follows: TGTGCCTGGACCTCCGACGGGGGCTCTGGAAACACCATATATTTT. It translates to CAWTSDGGSGNTIYF.

This clone was detected only a few times. The CDR3 loop reads CASSLTGVEGYTF. As DNA, the CDR3 is TGTGCCAGCAGCTTGACAGGCGTGGAGGGCTACACCTTC. The rearrangement links TRBV7-8 to TRBJ1-2; TRBD1 might be the D (6 bases). This CDR3 is built from 13 residues. V dropped 3 bases and J dropped 8 bases, with 13 bases sitting between them. In germline, CDR1 is SGHVS, CDR2 FQNEAQ.

V gene TRBV29-1 combines with J gene TRBJ1-5, with 9 bases lining up with TRBD1. CDR1 and CDR2 (germline): SQVTM, ANQGSEA. V dropped 6 bases and J dropped 5; count of bases not matched to a gene: 2. This CDR3 comprises 12 residues. CDR3 loop: CSVRDRDQPQHF. The CDR3 DNA is TGCAGCGTCCGGGACAGGGATCAGCCCCAGCATTTT.

This clone was counted only a few times. This chain links TRBV5-1 with TRBJ1-2; 7 nucleotides agree with TRBD1. The CDR3 contains 16 residues. The V and J ends lost 0 bases and 2 bases, in that order; junction bases with no gene match: 7. Germline CDR1 is SGHRS and CDR2 is YFSETQ. This chain's CDR3 is CASSLVRTGLNYGYTF. DNA for the CDR3: TGCGCCAGCAGCTTGGTGAGGACAGGCCTGAACTATGGCTACACCTTC.

This clone was seen a handful of times. The gene calls are TRBV10-3 and TRBJ1-2; a possible D gene is TRBD1 (6 bases). This CDR3 comprises 13 residues. Germline-derived CDR1 and CDR2 are ENHRY and SYGVKD. Trimming pared 11 bases from V and 8 bases from J, leaving 21 bases between. The CDR3 coding sequence is TGTGCCCATAGGCTCGGGACAACGGACGGCTACACCTTC. Amino acid sequence: CAHRLGTTDGYTF.

The chain joins TRBV5-4 to TRBJ1-1; 10 bases are shared with TRBD1. Trimming removed 3 bases from V and 1 base from J; junction bases left unmatched: 0. Germline lookup yields CDR1 SGHNT and CDR2 YYREEE (reference sequence). This CDR3 spans 14 amino acids. CDR3 protein: CASSWDRGNTEAFF. CDR3 DNA: TGTGCCAGCAGCTGGGACAGGGGGAACACTGAAGCTTTCTTT.

This clone was detected a few times. The chain links TRBV30 to TRBJ2-3; D possibly corresponds to TRBD1 (6 bases). Trimming took 5 bases from V and 5 from J, leaving 17 bases between them. Germline lookup yields CDR1 GTSNPN and CDR2 SVGIG (reference sequence). This CDR3 contains 14 residues. The CDR3, as DNA: TGTGCCTGGGCCGCCGGGACAATCAGAGATACGCAGTATTTT. It codes for CAWAAGTIRDTQYF.

V gene TRBV18 combines with J gene TRBJ1-5, with TRBD1 identical over 9 bases. The CDR3 is made up of 16 amino acids. V trimming: 6 bases; J trimming: 0 bases; junction bases outside the gene matches: 6. CDR1 and CDR2 (germline): KGHSH, LQKENI. CDR3 sequence: CASSSGQGNSNQPQHF. CDR3 DNA: TGTGCCAGCTCTTCGGGACAGGGCAATAGCAATCAGCCCCAGCATTTT.

The chain recombines TRBV4-2 with TRBJ2-2, with TRBD1 identical over 8 bases. The CDR3 has 16 residues. V was clipped by 3 bases and J by 3 bases; unmatched bases: 6. Per the germline V gene, CDR1 is LGHNA and CDR2 is YNFKEQ. The CDR3 sequence: CASSQQQGVDTGELFF. Here the CDR3 DNA reads TGTGCCAGCAGCCAGCAACAGGGGGTGGACACCGGGGAGCTGTTTTTT.

This chain links TRBV30 with TRBJ1-5; 10 bases align to TRBD1. The CDR3 has 15 residues. Trimming cost V 0 bases and J 2 bases; bases outside gene matches: 1. The germline V gene encodes CDR1 GTSNPN and CDR2 SVGIG (reference sequence). This CDR3 reads CAWSVGTGGNQPQHF. The CDR3 DNA follows: TGTGCCTGGAGTGTAGGGACAGGGGGCAATCAGCCCCAGCATTTT. The variable domain in full, with the rest retrieved from reference TRBV30 and TRBJ1-5, is SQTIHQWPATLVQPVGSPLSLECTVEGTSNPNLYWYRQAAGRGLQLLFYSVGIGQISSEVPQNLSASRPQDRQFILSSKKLLLSDSGFYLCAWSVGTGGNQPQHFGDGTRLSIL.

The chain uses TRBV5-1 and TRBJ2-1, with 9 bases identical to TRBD1. Germline V gene data show CDR1 as SGHRS and CDR2 as YFSETQ. The V gene end was trimmed by 2 bases and the J gene end by 5 bases; junction bases not matched to a gene: 5. The CDR3 spans 15 residues. This CDR3 reads CASSFTGGGHNEQFF. The DNA for the CDR3 is TGCGCCAGCAGCTTTACAGGGGGCGGCCACAATGAGCAGTTCTTC. Full variable domain (rest looked up from reference TRBV5-1 and TRBJ2-1): KAGVTQTPRYLIKTRGQQVTLSCSPISGHRSVSWYQQTPGQGLQFLFEYFSETQRNKGNFPGRFSGRQFSNSRSEMNVSTLELGDSALYLCASSFTGGGHNEQFFGPGTRLTVL.